This T cell receptor beta chain was found in a study of a mutant IDH1 vaccine in newly diagnosed glioma. Across the study: Across weeks 1, 3, 5, 7, 11, 15, 19 and 23, patients received a vaccination each time, eight in all. Earlier treatment was radiotherapy, temozolomide, or both, with most getting both.

Produced via immunoSEQ multiplex PCR; TCRdb's table is partial and in-frame only. Of around 62,000 clones listed, 89% are singletons. Time point here: week 11, during vaccination. Vaccinated patients received 300 ug of mutant IDH1 20-mer peptide per dose, with topical imiquimod. There are 14 residues in the CDR3. Trimming took off 4 bases at V and 4 bases at J, with 14 bases between the two ends. Germline assignment: CDR1 SGDLS and CDR2 YYNGEE. A word on this clone: What it binds is not known.

Study observations and caveats: Immune responses induced by vaccination arose in 93.3% of the patients. Seemingly, top peripheral T cell clonotype changes bore no relation to pseudoprogression.

The rearrangement links TRBV9 to TRBJ1-1, with TRBD1 as a possible D gene (6 bases). Sequenced here: PBMCs, sampled from a glioma patient whose treatment included an IDH1 peptide vaccine. The receptor comes from a middle-aged man with glioma. CDR3 region: CASSPLGGFTEAFF. CDR3 nucleotides: TGTGCCAGCAGCCCTTTAGGGGGTTTCACTGAAGCTTTCTTT.